Presented here are 4 T cell receptor beta chains from one specimen sequenced in a study of cytomegalovirus exposure and HLA in healthy donors. The PCR ran on 60 Vbeta and 13 Jbeta primers. Clones were read by immunoSEQ multiplex PCR, and TCRdb kept only the in-frame ones, dropping some. Here the sample spans around 150,000 clones, over 55% being singletons. Sequenced material: PBMCs. The receptors were gathered from a man in his forties in good health and CMV-seronegative.

The CDR3 spells CASSPPGLALNEQFF. Written as DNA, the CDR3 is TGTGCCAGCAGCCCGCCGGGACTAGCGCTCAATGAGCAGTTCTTC. The rearrangement uses TRBV7-2 and TRBJ2-1; 10 positions match TRBD2. Trimming took 5 bases from V and 6 from J; bases not matched to a gene: 7. This CDR3 region has 15 residues. The V gene's germline CDR1 is SGHTA and CDR2 FQGNSA.

V usage is TRBV5-1 and J usage is TRBJ2-7, with 9 bases identical to TRBD1. The CDR3 loop spans 16 amino acids. V lost 4 bases, J lost 0 bases, and 8 bases stayed unmatched. Per germline, CDR1 SGHRS and CDR2 YFSETQ. CDR3 coding DNA: TGCGCCAGCAGCCCCTCCGGACAGGGGAGCTCCTACGAGCAGTACTTC. Amino acids: CASSPSGQGSSYEQYF.

This sequence joins TRBV6-1 and TRBJ1-5; 11 positions match TRBD1. Germline loops: CDR1 MNHNS, CDR2 SASEGT. The CDR3 extends over 14 amino acids. The V gene end was trimmed by 1 base and the J gene end by 11 bases; junction bases not matched to a gene: 4. The CDR3 spells CASSEGTGGRAQHF. CDR3 in DNA: TGTGCCAGCAGTGAAGGGACAGGGGGCCGAGCCCAGCATTTT.

The V and J genes are TRBV5-1 and TRBJ2-7, with 9 bases aligning to TRBD1. This CDR3 has 15 amino acids. CDR1 and CDR2 from the germline V gene are SGHRS and YFSETQ. V shed 4 bases and J 3 bases; nucleotides not matched to a gene: 8. The CDR3 here is CASSVLGTGFYEQYF. Written as DNA, the CDR3 is TGCGCCAGCAGCGTACTGGGGACAGGGTTCTACGAGCAGTACTTC.